This T cell receptor beta chain was recorded in a study of B cell selection in AIRE deficiency. Study-level results: TCRbeta-only data showed about 35% of shared healthy Treg sequences in healthy Tconv. Patient Tconv cells held about 31% of Treg sequences shared by healthy donors. Shared Treg sequences had shorter CDR3s, biased toward rearrangements with few non-templated insertions.

Per the original data handling: Pooled conventional T cells gave 9.9x10^4 or so patient and 130,000 to 150,000 donor TCRbeta sequences. Generated by immunoSEQ multiplex PCR, the TCRdb table keeps only in-frame clones and is missing some. The DNA was the basis for D and trimming; V, J and clone size are from that table. The data contain under 30,000 clones, approximately 96% of them singletons. About this clone: Its antigen is still unknown.

The CDR3 extends over 13 amino acids. The ends lost 6 bases at V and 6 bases at J; junction bases unmatched: 8. The germline CDR1 and CDR2 sequences are MDHEN and SYDVKM. Sorting defined conventional CD4 T cells as CD4+CD127+. The TCR sequence derives from a human donor with AIRE deficiency. This sequence joins TRBV28 and TRBJ2-7; 7 bases are shared with TRBD1. Sequenced input: conventional CD4+ T cells sorted from PBMCs. As DNA, the CDR3 is TGTGCCAGCAGCAAGACAGGGCTGGGCGAGCAGTACTTC. It is translated as CASSKTGLGEQYF.